The 32 T cell receptor beta chains reported below all come from one sample, sequenced in a study of CD4 T cells in relation to SARS-CoV-2 and coronaviruses. Antigens of these TCRs are unknown. Sequencing used immunoSEQ multiplex PCR; TCRdb keeps in-frame clones, though not all of them. In the table there are some 15,000 clones, 70% to 80% of which are singletons. CD4+ T cells from unexposed donors were obtained before the COVID-19 pandemic (2011-2018). CD4+ T cells were isolated from the cells after about ten days of culture. Material: CD4+ T cells from PBMCs, cultured in vitro. Receptors were obtained from a human donor in good health.

The chain joins TRBV19 to TRBJ1-6; D gene ambiguous. V lost 9 bases and J 2 bases, leaving 14 bases between the germline ends. Looked up from germline, CDR1 is LNHDA and CDR2 is SQIVND (reference sequence). CDR3 length: 15 amino acids. The CDR3: CASEPDRPYNSPLHF. The CDR3 DNA sequence: TGTGCCAGCGAACCCGATCGCCCCTATAATTCACCCCTCCACTTT.

This chain links TRBV28 with TRBJ2-3; D is ambiguous. V was trimmed by 5 bases and J by 4 bases, leaving 13 bases between them. CDR1 and CDR2 (germline): MDHEN, SYDVKM. The CDR3 extends over 14 amino acids. The CDR3 region is CASSPYVAADTQYF. The CDR3 DNA is TGTGCCAGCAGTCCATACGTGGCGGCAGATACGCAGTATTTT.

The rearrangement uses TRBV10-3 and TRBJ1-1; D unresolved. With 2 bases removed from V and 1 base from J, the gap between germline ends came to 8 bases. The CDR3 is 14 residues long. Germline-derived CDR1 and CDR2 are ENHRY and SYGVKD. The CDR3: CAISEVGRNTEAFF. CDR3 bases: TGTGCCATCAGTGAGGTGGGCAGGAACACTGAAGCTTTCTTT.

This chain's CDR3 is CASSPTRDLRGGYTF. The DNA for the CDR3 is TGTGCCAGCAGCCCTACCCGGGACCTGAGAGGGGGCTACACCTTC. The gene calls are TRBV4-2 and TRBJ1-2; D is perhaps TRBD1 (5 bases). From germline, CDR1 is LGHNA and CDR2 YNFKEQ. This CDR3 has 15 amino acids. Trimming took off 4 bases at V and 8 bases at J, with 20 bases between the two ends.

This clone was observed a single time. The gene calls are TRBV28 and TRBJ1-2, with 11 bases identical to TRBD1. From germline, CDR1 is MDHEN and CDR2 SYDVKM. This CDR3 comprises 16 residues. V shed 6 bases, J shed 3 bases, and the junction held 9 bases outside the gene matches. The CDR3, as DNA: TGTGCCAGCAGATACCCCTGGGGACAGGGGGACTATGGCTACACCTTC. It yields the protein CASRYPWGQGDYGYTF.

The chain combines TRBV4-1 with TRBJ1-6; D ambiguous. This CDR3 has 15 residues. V shed 0 bases and J shed 10 bases, with 13 bases lying between them. Germline CDR1 is MGHRA and CDR2 is YSYEKL. The chain's CDR3 is CASSQDETLLSPLHF. The CDR3 DNA reads TGCGCCAGCAGCCAAGATGAGACCCTGTTGTCACCCCTCCACTTT.

The V and J genes are TRBV7-9 and TRBJ2-7; no clear D gene. V lost 3 bases and J lost 1, with 13 bases in between. Germline assignment: CDR1 SEHNR and CDR2 FQNEAQ (reference sequence). This CDR3 has 15 amino acids. DNA for the CDR3: TGTGCCAGCAGCTTTGACTTCCCTGTATCCTACGAGCAGTACTTC. Its translation: CASSFDFPVSYEQYF.

This clone was detected once. The chain couples TRBV18 to TRBJ2-1; possibly TRBD2 for D (5 bases). The CDR3 contains 14 residues. The germline gives CDR1 KGHSH, CDR2 LQKENI. Deletions cut 6 bases from V and 3 bases from J, with 12 bases between. CDR3 amino acids: CASSSAGGYNEQFF. The CDR3 DNA reads as TGTGCCAGCTCGTCTGCGGGCGGCTACAATGAGCAGTTCTTC.

The gene calls are TRBV5-5 and TRBJ2-2; 10 bases fit TRBD2. Trimming cost V 1 base and J 4 bases; bases outside gene matches: 7. The germline V gene encodes CDR1 SGHKS and CDR2 YYEKEE (reference sequence). The CDR3 is 17 amino acids. The CDR3 DNA is TGTGCCAGCAGCTTGTGGCTAGCGGGAGCGGGCACCGGGGAGCTGTTTTTT. Translating gives CASSLWLAGAGTGELFF.

This chain connects TRBV19 to TRBJ1-2; D possibly corresponds to TRBD1 (6 bases). Germline V gene lookup returns CDR1 LNHDA and CDR2 SQIVND (reference sequence). There are 16 residues in the CDR3. V lost 9 bases to trimming and J lost 8 bases, with 28 bases between them. CDR3 nucleotides: TGTGCCAGCTCTGGGTATACAGGGCTCGACTACTTAGGCTACACCTTC. It is translated as CASSGYTGLDYLGYTF.

This rearrangement joins TRBV11-2 to TRBJ2-7; the D gene is possibly TRBD1 (6 bases). The CDR3 has 15 residues. Germline-derived CDR1 and CDR2 are SGHAT and FQNNGV. V dropped 2 bases and J dropped 2 bases, with 13 bases sitting between them. The CDR3 sequence: CASSLRRDNAYEQYF. CDR3 bases: TGTGCCAGCAGCTTACGCCGGGACAACGCCTACGAGCAGTACTTC.

This sequence joins TRBV5-4 and TRBJ1-2; TRBD1 agrees at 10 bases. V lost 0 bases, J lost 5 bases, and 4 bases stayed unmatched. This CDR3 has 15 residues. Germline CDR1 and CDR2: SGHNT and YYREEE (reference sequence). CDR3 loop: CASSLGGQGRYGYTF. The CDR3 region has the DNA TGTGCCAGCAGCTTGGGGGGACAGGGGAGGTATGGCTACACCTTC.

The genes are TRBV30 and TRBJ1-1; no clear D gene. The V end was cut by 3 bases, the J end by 8 bases, with 10 bases between. The CDR3 consists of 11 residues. CDR1 and CDR2 (germline): GTSNPN, SVGIG (reference sequence). The CDR3 nucleotides are TGTGCCTGGAGCGCCACGACAGAAGCTTTCTTT. It encodes CAWSATTEAFF.

The V and J genes are TRBV12-5 and TRBJ2-4; D gene uncertain. Deletions cut 0 bases from V and 2 bases from J, with 8 bases between. This CDR3 is 15 amino acids long. CDR1 is LGHNT and CDR2 is FRNRAP in the germline V gene. The CDR3 spells CASGLVPNSKNIQYF. CDR3 nucleotide sequence: TGTGCTAGTGGTTTGGTACCGAACTCCAAAAACATTCAGTACTTC.

CDR3 bases: TGTGCCAGCAGCCAACCGCACGGGACTAGCGTCTCAGATACGCAGTATTTT. As protein: CASSQPHGTSVSDTQYF. This rearrangement joins TRBV14 to TRBJ2-3; 10 bases align to TRBD2. V lost 2 bases and J lost 4; bases outside the gene matches: 9. This CDR3 has 17 residues. Germline values: CDR1 SGHDN, CDR2 FVKESK.

The CDR3 sequence: CASSFKADTQYF. For the CDR3, the DNA is TGTGCCAGCAGCTTTAAGGCAGATACGCAGTATTTT. The V and J genes are TRBV11-1 and TRBJ2-3; D is undetermined. This CDR3 is 12 amino acids long. V lost 3 bases and J lost 4, with 5 bases in between. Germline lookup yields CDR1 SGHAT and CDR2 FQDESV (reference sequence).

The chain carries TRBV6-4 and TRBJ2-1; the D call may be TRBD1 or TRBD2 (6 bases each). Germline V gives CDR1 MRHNA, CDR2 SNTAGT. The V and J ends lost 0 bases and 2 bases respectively, with 20 bases between them. This CDR3 is built from 19 residues. This CDR3 reads CASSDSNRRSGGPYNEQFF. Here the CDR3 DNA reads TGTGCCAGCAGTGACTCGAATAGACGGAGTGGGGGGCCCTACAATGAGCAGTTCTTC.

The J gene is TRBJ2-7, the V gene TRBV12-3 or TRBV12-4; D gene unclear. This CDR3 contains 11 residues. The ends were cut back, 2 bases at V and 12 bases at J, with 11 bases in the middle. CDR3 coding DNA: TGTGCCAGCAGTTTAAAAGGCAGCCCGTACTTC. It yields the protein CASSLKGSPYF.

The rearrangement joins TRBV5-1 to TRBJ2-1, with 10 bases identical to TRBD1. There are 16 residues in the CDR3. Per germline, CDR1 SGHRS and CDR2 YFSETQ. The junction had 7 bases not matched to a gene; V was cut back by 5 bases and J by 2 bases. DNA of the CDR3: TGCGCCAGCAGGGAGAGACAGGGGGCCGCCTACAATGAGCAGTTCTTC. Protein sequence: CASRERQGAAYNEQFF.

This clone came up once. The rearrangement joins TRBV5-5 to TRBJ1-3; D not resolved. V lost 0 bases and J 0 bases, leaving 4 bases between the germline ends. This CDR3 contains 14 residues. Germline lookup yields CDR1 SGHKS and CDR2 YYEKEE (reference sequence). The CDR3 spells CASSLGSSGNTIYF. The CDR3, as DNA: TGTGCCAGCAGCTTGGGAAGCTCTGGAAACACCATATATTTT.

The chain combines TRBV5-4 with TRBJ2-7, with 7 bases matching TRBD2. Trimming cost V 0 bases and J 4 bases; bases outside gene matches: 16. The CDR3 runs 18 residues. Looked up from germline, CDR1 is SGHNT and CDR2 is YYREEE (reference sequence). The CDR3 coding sequence is TGTGCCAGCAGCTTGGCCTTTGGTAGGGCGGGAGTCCATTACGAGCAGTACTTC. Its translation: CASSLAFGRAGVHYEQYF.

This clone has more than one count but fewer than ten. V and J are TRBV5-1 and TRBJ1-1, with 9 bases lining up with TRBD1. This CDR3 is 19 amino acids long. Losses at the gene ends were 1 base for V and 5 bases for J; bases not matched to a gene: 18. CDR1 is SGHRS and CDR2 is YFSETQ in the germline V gene. The DNA for the CDR3 is TGCGCCAGCAGCTTGCCGAGAATGGGACAGGGCAGGGGGGTAACTGAAGCTTTCTTT. This sequence encodes CASSLPRMGQGRGVTEAFF.

The V gene is TRBV21-1, the J gene TRBJ2-2; TRBD1 is taken as the D call from the table, unchecked against the DNA. TRBV21-1 is marked as a pseudogene. The CDR3 loop spans 15 amino acids. The DNA for the CDR3 is TGTGCCAGCAGCGTAGGGACAGGGTTCCCCGGGGAGCTGTTTTTT. This encodes CASSVGTGFPGELFF.

The genes are TRBV18 and TRBJ2-2, with D unresolved. Deletions cut 0 bases from V and 0 bases from J, with 11 bases between. The CDR3 is made up of 17 amino acids. Looked up from germline, CDR1 is KGHSH and CDR2 is LQKENI. The CDR3 DNA reads TGTGCCAGCTCACCACCCGTAGGCCCGACGAACACCGGGGAGCTGTTTTTT. Amino acids: CASSPPVGPTNTGELFF.

V gene TRBV3-1 (or the pseudogene TRBV3-2) combines with J gene TRBJ1-5, with D unclear. Trimming stripped 0 bases from V and 2 bases from J, with 8 bases between. The CDR3 runs 15 residues. Germline V gene data show CDR1 as LGHDT and CDR2 as YNNKEL (reference sequence). In DNA form, the CDR3 reads TGTGCCAGCAGCCAAGACGGCTTTGGCAATCAGCCCCAGCATTTT. This gives the protein CASSQDGFGNQPQHF.

The chain joins TRBV6-5 to TRBJ2-7, with 10 bases aligning to TRBD1. V shed 5 bases, J shed 5 bases, and the junction held 9 bases outside the gene matches. The germline CDR1 and CDR2 sequences are MNHEY and SVGAGI. This CDR3 comprises 15 residues. The CDR3 sequence: CASSKNRDRGHEQYF. The CDR3 DNA reads as TGTGCCAGCAGTAAGAACCGGGACAGGGGCCACGAGCAGTACTTC.

This sequence joins TRBV10-3 and TRBJ2-7; D is ambiguous. Germline V lookup: CDR1 ENHRY, CDR2 SYGVKD. V was pared by 6 bases and J by 3 bases, with 9 bases between. The length of the CDR3 is 12 residues. The CDR3 loop reads CAIRTENYEQYF. The CDR3 DNA sequence: TGTGCCATCAGAACCGAAAACTACGAGCAGTACTTC.

This rearrangement joins TRBV6-1 to TRBJ2-1; D remains unclear. Trimming took 3 bases from V and 7 from J, leaving 7 bases between them. The CDR3 covers 12 residues. CDR1 MNHNS and CDR2 SASEGT come from the germline V gene. The CDR3 protein is CASSELVNEQFF. The CDR3 bases are TGTGCCAGCAGTGAGCTTGTGAATGAGCAGTTCTTC.

This clone occurred a few times. The chain employs TRBV7-6 and TRBJ2-1; D could derive from TRBD1 or TRBD2 (5 bases each). Germline CDR1 and CDR2: SGHVS and FNYEAQ. The CDR3 covers 17 residues. Trimming cost V 0 bases and J 5 bases, with 17 bases left between them. In DNA, the CDR3 is TGTGCCAGCAGCTTAGCGCCTGGGGCTAGCTGGGACAATGAGCAGTTCTTC. The encoded protein is CASSLAPGASWDNEQFF.

This clone was picked up a small number of times. CDR3 nucleotide sequence: TGTGCCAGCAGTGAAGGCAGGGCAAGGAATTCACCCCTCCACTTT. Amino acids: CASSEGRARNSPLHF. The V call is TRBV2, the J call TRBJ1-6, with TRBD1 as a possible D gene (5 bases). Germline-derived CDR1 and CDR2 are SNHLY and FYNNEI. Trimming stripped 1 base from V and 7 bases from J, with 11 bases between. There are 15 residues in the CDR3.

The chain carries TRBV3-1 (or the pseudogene TRBV3-2) and TRBJ2-7; 12 bases agree with TRBD1. J lost 1 base, V lost 0 bases, and 1 base had no gene match. CDR1 and CDR2 from the germline V gene are LGHDT and YNNKEL (reference sequence). The CDR3 contains 16 residues. The CDR3: CASSQEGQGASYEQYF. The CDR3 nucleotides read TGTGCCAGCAGCCAAGAGGGACAGGGGGCTTCCTACGAGCAGTACTTC.

This clone was counted a few times. This chain uses TRBV6-2 or TRBV6-3 with TRBJ1-2; D ambiguous. The CDR3 runs to 16 residues. The V end lost 0 bases, the J end lost 0 bases, and 11 bases lay between the germline ends. The germline gives CDR1 MNHEY, CDR2 SVGEGT. DNA for the CDR3: TGTGCCAGCAGTTACTCGACGGTCGGGACTAACTATGGCTACACCTTC. This sequence encodes CASSYSTVGTNYGYTF.